This T cell receptor (beta chain) was identified in a study of cytomegalovirus exposure and HLA in healthy donors (dated by TCRdb to about 2017). With respect to the entire study: An earlier analysis of several hundred of the donors reported roughly 270 Gb of sequence data and around 120 million unique TCR beta sequences from approximately 180 million T cells. An early release that covered 500 to 800 HLA-typed donors contained about 300 gigabases of sequencing data and about 93 million unique TCR sequences. Of the 300 to 450 genotyped donors, over 80% were placed in the genetic ancestry cluster associated with self-reported Caucasian donors. The study was designed to test whether signatures of past pathogen exposure could be identified by cataloging public T cell receptors. The study used immunosequencing to profile the T cell repertoires of more than 650 subjects and linked those repertoires to cytomegalovirus serostatus. Along with the approximately 650-subject first cohort, a separate validation cohort of over 90 different subjects was used. High-throughput TCR immunosequencing, statistical association of individual TCRs with disease status, and machine learning were combined to predict cytomegalovirus infection status. To study patterns of TCR occurrence, a later analysis re-analyzed previously published TCR beta repertoires from 550 to 800 donors and added high-resolution HLA genotyping. Rather than using new phenotypic data, the later analysis identified candidate immune exposures from TCR beta sequences and from how often those sequences occurred across donors. An earlier analysis of 450 to 750 of the donors used high-throughput TCR beta sequencing to judge whether each TCR beta V gene segment behaved as functional or pseudogenic. Alongside the repertoire data, information on donor age, sex, ethnicity and CMV serostatus was compiled. A later genetic analysis used genome-wide SNP genotypes for 398 of the 666 donors, treating that subset as a discovery cohort. All discovery cohort repertoires had been generated on a single sequencing platform. Class I and class II HLA loci were covered by the typing at four-digit resolution. Typing coverage varied by locus: roughly 620-630 donors for A, B, C, DRB1 and DQB1; roughly 520 for DQA1; about 570 for DPA1; 450 to 480 for DPB1. Four or five DR-DQ haplotypes were handled as single units for association and clustering because linkage in the cohort was strong. Across approximately 420 genotyped donors of the cohort, an average of roughly 200,000 unique TCR beta nucleotide sequences per donor were sequenced, and 15% to 20% of those sequences were non-productive.

Findings and caveats that apply to the study as a whole: Roughly uniform sequencing depth across donors was assumed in presence/absence analyses, although this assumption may not hold. Some IMGT-functional V segments, including TRBV6-2 and TRBV6-3, could not be told apart with the 87-base-pair reads, so those segments were excluded. The cohort was sequenced for TCR beta chains only, and without alpha or paired-chain data the features that could be detected were limited. When HLA alleles, especially DR and DQ, strongly co-occurred, attributing TCR associations to individual alleles was difficult. Most TCR sequences were observed very rarely across donors, whereas some public TCRs were present in many individuals. An earlier analysis of approximately 570 of the donors showed that most TCR beta V segments appeared in productive rearrangements either about 87% or about 30% of the time, which broadly matched IMGT annotations. A later analysis found that TCR association rates varied across HLA loci, with DRB1 alleles showing the most associated TCRs and HLA-C alleles the fewest. Several of the top co-occurrence clusters appeared to be linked to parvovirus B19, influenza, CMV and Epstein-Barr virus, according to a later analysis. Most CMV-associated TCR beta chains appeared to be HLA-restricted in a later analysis, and the HLA associations seemed to be driven largely by CMV exposure. Specific HLA alleles were associated with 15,000 to 20,000 TCR beta sequences at a false discovery rate of 0.05 in a later analysis. A further reported finding was that TCR beta sequences accurately predicted the HLA-A and HLA-B alleles for most subjects in the first cohort. In vitro tests confirmed that a few of the cytomegalovirus-associated TCR beta chains recognize cytomegalovirus antigens. It was suggested by the authors that the approach could potentially be generalized to other disease states and immunological phenotypes. A cluster of highly shared sequence variants was judged likely to be a technical artifact of the sequencing pipeline. The classifier was reported to diagnose cytomegalovirus status with high specificity and sensitivity in both the original cohort and the validation cohort. Because HLA typing was unavailable for some donors at each locus, only the typed subset was used in association tests. Correlated functional status among segregating V segments might reflect linkage disequilibrium, but an unknown experimental factor could not be ruled out. Compared with equally common non-associated chains, HLA-associated TCR beta chains in a later analysis were more clonally expanded and had lower generation probabilities. The study gave a list of about 160 TCR beta chains associated with cytomegalovirus. Because counts were too low, about 18 rarely observed V segments, including chromosome 9 orphons, were excluded from the earlier analysis of roughly 580 of the donors. An association between a missense DCLRE1C variant and V-gene and J-gene trimming of TCR beta chains was found in a later genetic analysis and replicated in an independent cohort. In a later genetic analysis, fewer N-insertions in productive TCRs were reported among donors in an Asian-associated ancestry cluster than the roughly 640-donor mean. The only immune exposure information available for the cohort was CMV serostatus.

The CDR3 covers 15 residues, taking in both the cysteine and the phenylalanine. Of all the DNA, just the CDR3 is kept, 45 bases in frame from base 1. Looking up the germline V gene yields CDR1 SGDLS and CDR2 YYNGEE. The germline V end is reduced by 2 bases and the J end by 4 bases; junction bases left unmatched: 7. The cohort was made up of 666 healthy bone marrow donors. At the time of sampling, every cohort member was nominally healthy, though immune exposures that went unrecorded were likely present. The donor was CMV seronegative and was included in the group of around 320 seronegative cohort members. Every donor gave a peripheral blood sample, and the peripheral blood mononuclear cells from that sample were used for TCR beta sequencing. Genomic DNA was extracted from the blood cell samples with the Qiagen DNeasy Blood Extraction Kit. The library was made by the immunoSEQ multiplex PCR assay. For the multiplex PCR, a mixture combining 60 forward primers for TCR Vbeta segments and 13 reverse primers for TCR Jbeta segments was used. The CDR3 region of rearranged TCR beta genes was amplified from genomic DNA by a multiplex PCR assay. The Illumina HiSeq System was used to sequence the amplified TCR beta libraries as 87-base-pair reads. Concerning the study's data processing: A later analysis counted approximately 84 million unique TCR beta chains across the 650 to 700 repertoires, and about 10 million of these chains were shared by at least two donors. Raw reads were error-corrected and collapsed into unique sequences with a nearest-neighbor algorithm that merged closely related sequences to remove PCR and sequencing errors. V, D and J gene segments were assigned by aligning CDR3 sequences to IMGT reference sequences. For a sequence to be retained, a match of at least six nucleotides to both a V gene segment and a J gene segment was required. Rearrangements were classified as productive when the CDR3 lacked stop codons and remained in frame with V and J, and all other rearrangements were classified as non-productive. Following IMGT convention, CDR3 was defined as the stretch from the second conserved V-encoded cysteine to the conserved J-encoded phenylalanine. The earlier analysis of some 600 of the donors excluded sequences that lacked an unambiguous match to a single V gene segment. An earlier analysis of almost 600 of the donors classified V segments as functional when productive rearrangements were above 56.7% and as segregating when the standard deviation between donors was above 5%. To diagnose cytomegalovirus status from the catalog of TCR beta chain sequences, a statistical classification framework was built. In a later analysis, TCR nucleotide sequences were compared against IMGT/GENE-DB human TR gene sequences so that V and J genes could be assigned. In a later analysis, CDR3 sequences and most-parsimonious VDJ recombination scenarios were assigned using the TCRdist pipeline. In a later analysis, every TCR beta chain was defined by the combination of its CDR3 amino acid sequence and its V-gene family, and reads without a unique V-gene family were dropped. To address suspected cross-contamination and a sequencing artifact, a later analysis removed over 500 highly shared, low-generation-probability nucleotide sequences. For each public chain, a later analysis derived a clonal expansion index from normalized ranks of inferred template counts within each repertoire. In a later analysis, generation probabilities were computed using a VDJ recombination model fitted to out-of-frame rearrangements, and the results were checked against IGoR. In a later analysis, hypergeometric tests were used to score TCR-TCR, TCR-HLA and TCR-CMV co-occurrence, with a repertoire-size bias correction applied to TCR pairs. To estimate false discovery rates, a later analysis permuted the HLA or CMV assignments 20 times. In a later analysis, co-occurring TCRs were grouped using DBSCAN, and TCRdist sequence similarity was added for clustering within HLA-allele-positive subsets. Repertoires with fewer than 30,000 or more than 120,000 public chains were left out of co-occurrence clustering, as were five repertoires with anomalous nucleotide sharing. This immuneACCESS table, as held by TCRdb, lists in-frame sequences with V and J called but not all clones. Of the missing ones, under half trace to an unresolved V gene in checked studies; the others have no known cause. V and J calls and clone size are those listed in that table; D and trimming were worked out from the DNA. Recorded for this sample are around 96,000 clones; about 84% of them occurred a single time. The ten biggest clones cover 2% to 2.5% of the sample.

This clone was detected once. It has no known antigen specificity. No qualities accompany the bases; no much larger clone lies one base away. This sequence uses TRBV9 and TRBJ1-2, with 8 junctional bases fitting TRBD1. The TCR originated in a man younger than 35 in good health and CMV-seronegative. Sequenced: PBMCs. The CDR3 reads CASSVSGTGPYGYTF. The bases read TGTGCCAGCAGCGTGTCCGGGACAGGCCCCTATGGCTACACCTTC. Outside the CDR3, residues come from the reference TRBV9 and TRBJ1-2 proteins, so the full variable domain is: DSGVTQTPKHLITATGQRVTLRCSPRSGDLSVYWYQQSLDQGLQFLIQYYNGEERAKGNILERFSAQQFPDLHSELNLSSLELGDSALYFCASSVSGTGPYGYTFGSGTRLTVV.